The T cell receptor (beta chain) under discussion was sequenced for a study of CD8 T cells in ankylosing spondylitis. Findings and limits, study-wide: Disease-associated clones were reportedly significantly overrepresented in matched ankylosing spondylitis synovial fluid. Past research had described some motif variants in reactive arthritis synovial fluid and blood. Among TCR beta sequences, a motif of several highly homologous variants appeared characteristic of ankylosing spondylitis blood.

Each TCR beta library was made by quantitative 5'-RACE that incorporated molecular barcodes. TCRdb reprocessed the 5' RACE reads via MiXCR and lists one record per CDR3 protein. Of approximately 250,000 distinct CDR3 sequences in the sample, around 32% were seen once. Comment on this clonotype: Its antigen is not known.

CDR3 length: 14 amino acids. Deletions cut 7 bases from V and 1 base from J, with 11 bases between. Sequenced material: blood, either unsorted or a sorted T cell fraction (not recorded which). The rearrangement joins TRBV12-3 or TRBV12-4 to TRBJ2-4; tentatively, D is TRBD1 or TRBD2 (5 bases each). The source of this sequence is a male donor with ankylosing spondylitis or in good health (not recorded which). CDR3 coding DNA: TGTGCCAGCACCTTCGGGGCGGCCAAAAACATTCAGTACTTC. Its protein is CASTFGAAKNIQYF.